Shown below are 29 T cell receptor beta chains from a single sample sequenced in a study of spatial heterogeneity in lung cancer. TCRdb re-analysed the 5' RACE reads in MiXCR, keeping a single row per CDR3 protein. The repertoire holds around 40,000 distinct CDR3 sequences, with 5.8% as singletons. This sample's time point: sample taken at primary tumor resection. Material for sequencing was whole RNA from tumor, nontumor lung or frozen PBMC, left unsorted. The sample consisted of PBMCs, taken at surgery. The receptors stem from a male donor with early-stage non-small cell lung cancer.

This clonotype came up a few times. The chain has TRBV25-1 and TRBJ1-5, with TRBD1 as a possible D gene (5 bases). The CDR3 loop spans 13 amino acids. Trimming took 1 base from V and 7 from J, leaving 8 bases between them. Germline V CDR1 and CDR2: MGHDK, SYGVNS. The CDR3, as DNA: TGTGCCAGCAGTGAATCAGGGTTCCAGCCCCAGCATTTT. Translated, it gives CASSESGFQPQHF. The variable domain in full, with the rest retrieved from reference TRBV25-1 and TRBJ1-5, is EADIYQTPRYLVIGTGKKITLECSQTMGHDKMYWYQQDPGMELHLIHYSYGVNSTEKGDLSSESTVSRIRTEHFPLTLESARPSHTSQYLCASSESGFQPQHFGDGTRLSIL.

In this sample, this clonotype turned up many times. This rearrangement joins TRBV4-1 to TRBJ2-3, with D possibly being TRBD2 (6 bases). The CDR3 loop spans 17 amino acids. Germline values: CDR1 MGHRA, CDR2 YSYEKL. Trimming took off 0 bases at V and 1 base at J, with 14 bases between the two ends. CDR3 amino acids: CASSQDSRQRGTDTQYF. CDR3 in DNA: TGCGCCAGCAGCCAAGATTCCCGTCAGCGGGGCACAGATACGCAGTATTTT.

This clonotype was counted ten times or more. This chain connects TRBV3-1 to TRBJ1-1; D remains ambiguous. The CDR3 totals 14 residues. Trimming took 0 bases from V and 1 from J, leaving 6 bases between them. The germline V gene encodes CDR1 LGHDT and CDR2 YNNKEL (reference sequence). This CDR3 is CASSQDWGNTEAFF. The CDR3 coding sequence is TGTGCCAGCAGCCAAGATTGGGGGAACACTGAAGCTTTCTTT.

Many counts were recorded for this clonotype. This chain uses TRBV10-3 with TRBJ2-3; 9 nucleotides line up with TRBD1. The CDR3 is made up of 13 amino acids. CDR1 and CDR2 from the germline V gene are ENHRY and SYGVKD. Trimming at V came to 6 bases and at J to 5 bases, leaving 3 bases not matched to a gene. In DNA form, the CDR3 reads TGTGCCATCAGAACAGGGGGCAGAGATACGCAGTATTTT. It specifies CAIRTGGRDTQYF.

With regard to this clonotype: A clone one base away is much larger, so this may be a read error. The chain recombines TRBV6-2 or TRBV6-3 with TRBJ2-6, with no clear D. Trimming cost V 2 bases and J 1 base, with 3 bases left between them. The germline CDR1 and CDR2 sequences are MNHEY and SVGEGT. The CDR3 runs 14 residues. CDR3 coding DNA: TGTGCCAGCAGTTACAAATCTGGGGCCAACGTCCTGACTTTC. It is translated as CASSYKSGANVLTF.

This clonotype has at least ten counts. This sequence joins TRBV10-3 and TRBJ2-7; 10 bases line up with TRBD1. The J segment lost 5 bases and the V segment lost 10 bases, leaving 5 bases of the junction unmatched. The germline V gene encodes CDR1 ENHRY and CDR2 SYGVKD. The CDR3 runs to 12 residues. CDR3 DNA: TGTGCCACCCGAGGACAGGGGGACGAGCAGTACTTC. Its translation: CATRGQGDEQYF.

The chain recombines TRBV10-3 with TRBJ1-2, with 7 bases matching TRBD1. The CDR3 runs 13 residues. Trimming took 6 bases from V and 4 from J; bases not matched to a gene: 5. Looked up from germline, CDR1 is ENHRY and CDR2 is SYGVKD. CDR3 nucleotides: TGTGCCATCAGCGTGGGACAGTCCTATGGCTACACCTTC. It is translated as CAISVGQSYGYTF.

This clonotype was observed many times. V is TRBV20-1 and J is TRBJ1-2, with 9 bases matching TRBD1. V was pared by 0 bases and J by 8 bases, with 10 bases of the junction left unmatched. CDR1 and CDR2 (germline): DFQATT, SNEGSKA (reference sequence). This CDR3 region has 15 residues. CDR3 nucleotides: TGCAGTGCTAGAGATCTCGGACAGGGGCTAAGAGGCTACACCTTC. It translates to CSARDLGQGLRGYTF.

This clonotype has ten or more counts. This chain connects TRBV2 to TRBJ1-6, with D unclear. Germline lookup yields CDR1 SNHLY and CDR2 FYNNEI. The V gene lost 4 bases and the J gene lost 10 bases, with 14 bases spanning the gap. The CDR3 loop spans 14 amino acids. CDR3 nucleotides: TGTGCCAGCAGTGCGGGGATAGAAACATCACCCCTCCACTTT. Its protein product is CASSAGIETSPLHF.

This clonotype occurred a few times. DNA of the CDR3: TGCGCCAGCAGCTTGTTGGATGTCCAAGAGACCCAGTACTTC. Protein: CASSLLDVQETQYF. This chain joins TRBV5-1 and TRBJ2-5; D unresolved. The CDR3 length is 14 residues. Germline lookup yields CDR1 SGHRS and CDR2 YFSETQ. Trimming cost V 1 base and J 1 base, with 8 bases left between them.

This chain uses TRBV9 with TRBJ2-2; 8 bases are shared with TRBD2. The V gene's germline CDR1 is SGDLS and CDR2 YYNGEE. The CDR3 contains 15 residues. V lost 5 bases and J lost 1; bases outside the gene matches: 4. The CDR3 region is CASRAGGQNTGELFF. The CDR3 nucleotides read TGTGCCAGCAGGGCGGGGGGACAGAACACCGGGGAGCTGTTTTTT. The whole variable domain, filled in from reference TRBV9 and TRBJ2-2, reads DSGVTQTPKHLITATGQRVTLRCSPRSGDLSVYWYQQSLDQGLQFLIQYYNGEERAKGNILERFSAQQFPDLHSELNLSSLELGDSALYFCASRAGGQNTGELFFGEGSRLTVL.

This clonotype was observed many times. The CDR3 nucleotides read TGTGCCAGCAGCCTGGGGCGACAGGGTCGTCAGCCCCAGCATTTT. Translating gives CASSLGRQGRQPQHF. The gene calls are TRBV28 and TRBJ1-5; 7 nucleotides match TRBD1. Germline V CDR1 and CDR2: MDHEN, SYDVKM. V trimming: 6 bases; J trimming: 6 bases; junction bases outside the gene matches: 11. There are 15 residues in the CDR3.

This clonotype was seen repeatedly, ten times or more. V and J are TRBV20-1 and TRBJ2-7, with TRBD2 identical over 15 bases. This CDR3 spans 16 amino acids. V shed 1 base and J 3 bases; nucleotides not matched to a gene: 4. Germline loops: CDR1 DFQATT, CDR2 SNEGSKA (reference sequence). In DNA form, the CDR3 reads TGCAGTGCTAGAGGGACTAGCGGGGGGGCCGGCTACGAGCAGTACTTC. Translating gives CSARGTSGGAGYEQYF.

This clonotype has ten or more counts. V and J are TRBV7-2 and TRBJ2-5; the D is unclear. CDR1 is SGHTA, CDR2 FQGNSA, per germline. V lost 1 base to trimming and J lost 5 bases, with 14 bases between them. The CDR3 runs 15 residues. The CDR3 nucleotides are TGTGCCAGCAGCTTAGGGTTTCTATTCCAGGAGACCCAGTACTTC. It is translated as CASSLGFLFQETQYF.

At least ten counts were recorded for this clonotype. The J gene is TRBJ1-5, the V gene TRBV6-1; no definite D call. Germline CDR1 is MNHNS and CDR2 is SASEGT. Trimming left V 0 bases short and J 6 bases short, with 12 bases between. The CDR3 sequence is 15 residues long. CDR3 bases: TGTGCCAGCAGTGAAGCGAGGGCACGGGGTCAGCCCCAGCATTTT. Protein sequence: CASSEARARGQPQHF.

This clonotype has a count of ten or more. The gene calls are TRBV20-1 and TRBJ2-7, with D possibly being TRBD1 (6 bases). Per germline, CDR1 DFQATT and CDR2 SNEGSKA (reference sequence). Trimming removed 4 bases at V and 3 bases at J, with 19 bases between. The CDR3 runs to 15 residues. The CDR3 loop is CSATSGQQASYEQYF. DNA for the CDR3: TGCAGTGCTACCTCAGGACAGCAAGCTAGCTACGAGCAGTACTTC.

This clonotype occurred many times. The chain is built from TRBV10-3 and TRBJ2-3, with 7 nucleotides matching TRBD1. The CDR3 spans 15 residues. Germline V gene sequence: CDR1 ENHRY, CDR2 SYGVKD. The V segment lost 4 bases and the J segment 3 bases; nucleotides outside the gene matches: 7. The CDR3, as DNA: TGTGCCATCAGTGCAGCGAGGGGGCCTACAGATACGCAGTATTTT. It codes for CAISAARGPTDTQYF.

The gene calls are TRBV5-1 and TRBJ2-3, with a weak D call TRBD1 (5 bases). Germline V gives CDR1 SGHRS, CDR2 YFSETQ. The CDR3 runs to 14 residues. V was clipped by 2 bases and J by 3 bases, with 10 bases between them. CDR3 sequence: CASSLQVPTDTQYF. CDR3 nucleotide sequence: TGCGCCAGCAGCTTACAGGTGCCTACAGATACGCAGTATTTT.

This sequence joins TRBV5-1 and TRBJ1-2; D is unresolved. Germline V CDR1 and CDR2: SGHRS, YFSETQ. The CDR3 loop spans 14 amino acids. Trimming took off 4 bases at V and 8 bases at J, with 18 bases between the two ends. DNA for the CDR3: TGCGCCAGCAGCCCTGCCCAAGCGGTTGGCGGCTACACCTTC. As protein: CASSPAQAVGGYTF.

In its sample, this clonotype was seen a few times. The CDR3 bases are TGTGCCAGCAGCTTAGATCCGGGATTTGGAAACACCATATATTTT. Translating it yields CASSLDPGFGNTIYF. The chain couples TRBV7-9 to TRBJ1-3; D is undetermined. Trimming removed 1 base at V and 3 bases at J, with 10 bases between. This CDR3 contains 15 residues. The V gene's germline CDR1 is SEHNR and CDR2 FQNEAQ (reference sequence).

This clonotype was found many times. The chain is built from TRBV11-2 and TRBJ2-1; D ambiguous. This CDR3 spans 16 amino acids. From germline, CDR1 is SGHAT and CDR2 FQNNGV. V gave up 0 bases and J gave up 8 bases, with 17 bases separating them. CDR3: CASSLDLLTIVDEQFF. The CDR3 nucleotides are TGTGCCAGCAGCTTAGATTTGTTGACGATCGTGGATGAGCAGTTCTTC.

This clonotype was detected only a few times. The chain carries TRBV23-1 and TRBJ1-1; maybe TRBD1 (6 bases). TRBV23-1 is placed among ORFs of uncertain function. The CDR3 sequence is 15 residues long. V dropped 5 bases and J dropped 3 bases, with 16 bases sitting between them. CDR3 sequence (DNA): TGCGCCAGCAGTTGGAAACAGGGCGGAGACACTGAAGCTTTCTTT. Its translation: CASSWKQGGDTEAFF.

In this sample, this clonotype turned up many times. V usage is TRBV29-1 and J usage is TRBJ2-3; 9 bases match TRBD1. J lost 4 bases, V lost 7 bases, and 6 bases had no gene match. This CDR3 spans 13 amino acids. Germline V gives CDR1 SQVTM, CDR2 ANQGSEA. This CDR3 is CSAQQGASDTQYF. In DNA form, the CDR3 reads TGCAGCGCCCAACAGGGGGCCTCAGATACGCAGTATTTT.

This clonotype occurred many times. The chain has TRBV18 and TRBJ2-2; tentatively, D is TRBD1 or TRBD2 (5 bases each). Trimming removed 2 bases at V and 2 bases at J, with 9 bases between. The CDR3 totals 15 residues. Germline V gene sequence: CDR1 KGHSH, CDR2 LQKENI. The DNA of the CDR3 is TGTGCCAGCTCACCAATTGGGGGAAACACCGGGGAGCTGTTTTTT. This encodes CASSPIGGNTGELFF.

This clonotype was counted ten times or more. The rearrangement joins TRBV10-3 to TRBJ1-3, with D hard to call. V lost 4 bases and J 3 bases, leaving 25 bases between the germline ends. The germline CDR1 and CDR2 sequences are ENHRY and SYGVKD. The CDR3 totals 19 residues. In DNA form, the CDR3 reads TGTGCCATCAGTGGGACTTCCCTTCGCCAGGTAGAGGATGGAAACACCATATATTTT. This encodes CAISGTSLRQVEDGNTIYF.

Concerning this clonotype: A read error may be the cause here, since a much bigger clone is one base away. The J gene is TRBJ1-2, the V gene TRBV6-1, with a possible D match to TRBD1 (5 bases). There are 15 residues in the CDR3. The germline V gene has CDR1 MNHNS and CDR2 SASEGT. The CDR3 region is CASNEEQPGNYGYTF. CDR3 DNA: TGTGCCAGCAATGAAGAACAGCCAGGGAACTATGGCTACACCTTC.

This clonotype showed up many times. The J gene is TRBJ2-3, the V gene TRBV7-2; D is unresolved. Germline V CDR1 and CDR2: SGHTA, FQGNSA. The V and J ends lost 1 base and 3 bases respectively, with 8 bases between them. The CDR3 is 14 residues long. The CDR3 DNA sequence: TGTGCCAGCAGCTTAGGGGTCCCTACAGATACGCAGTATTTT. As protein: CASSLGVPTDTQYF.

This clonotype came up many times. The chain links TRBV28 to TRBJ1-1, with D maybe TRBD1 (6 bases). This CDR3 comprises 16 residues. V shed 4 bases and J shed 0 bases, with 15 bases lying between them. Germline assignment: CDR1 MDHEN and CDR2 SYDVKM. CDR3 amino acids: CASSSRTVGMNTEAFF. DNA of the CDR3: TGTGCCAGCAGTTCCCGGACAGTCGGAATGAACACTGAAGCTTTCTTT.

In this sample, this clonotype turned up a few times. This chain links TRBV12-3 or TRBV12-4 with TRBJ2-2; the D call may be TRBD1 or TRBD2 (6 bases each). The CDR3 is 14 residues long. Between the trimmed V and J ends, which lost 7 bases and 3 bases, there was a span of 12 bases. The CDR3 DNA follows: TGTGCCAGCATGAAGGGGGGAGACACCGGGGAGCTGTTTTTT. Amino acids: CASMKGGDTGELFF.